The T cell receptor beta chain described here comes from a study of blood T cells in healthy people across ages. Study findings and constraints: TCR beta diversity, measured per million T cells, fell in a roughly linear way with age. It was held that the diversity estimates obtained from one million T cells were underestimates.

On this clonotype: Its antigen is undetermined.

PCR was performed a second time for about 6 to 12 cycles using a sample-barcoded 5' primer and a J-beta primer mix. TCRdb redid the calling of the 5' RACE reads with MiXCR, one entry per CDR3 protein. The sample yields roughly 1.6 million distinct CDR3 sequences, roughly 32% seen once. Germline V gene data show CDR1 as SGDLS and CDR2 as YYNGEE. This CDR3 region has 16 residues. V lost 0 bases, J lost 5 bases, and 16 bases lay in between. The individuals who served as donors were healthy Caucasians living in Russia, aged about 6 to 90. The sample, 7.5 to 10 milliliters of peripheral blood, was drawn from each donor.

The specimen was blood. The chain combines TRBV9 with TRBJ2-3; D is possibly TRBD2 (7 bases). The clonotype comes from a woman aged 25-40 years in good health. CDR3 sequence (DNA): TGTGCCAGCAGCGTAGATCTACGGGGGGCAGGAGATACGCAGTATTTT. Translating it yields CASSVDLRGAGDTQYF.